This entry describes one TCR beta chain. No antigen is known for it. The data were produced by immunoSEQ multiplex PCR, yet TCRdb's version contains in-frame clones alone and is incomplete. The repertoire holds 90,000 to 120,000 clones, with around nine tenths as singletons. V was trimmed by 5 bases and J by 7 bases, leaving 30 bases between them. The CDR3 is made up of 18 amino acids. Germline CDR1 is SGHRS and CDR2 is YFSETQ. This sample is drawn from a study of T cell responses to AZD1222 COVID-19 vaccine. Study-level points and caveats: It should be noted that donors were predominantly white British and more often female, and clonal diversity was possibly underestimated. Repertoire sampling happened only post peak T cell response. Once two AZD1222 doses were given, Spike-specific TCR breadth and depth went up. Only a handful of AZD1222 recipients, roughly 6 in all, had baseline seropositivity.

This specimen consisted of peripheral blood, obtained 28 days after the second AZD1222 dose. The TCR was taken from an adult who received the AZD1222 COVID-19 vaccine. This sequence joins TRBV5-1 and TRBJ1-2; possible D gene TRBD1, 5 bases. The CDR3 region has the DNA TGCGCCAGCAGTTCTGGGGTCGGTGTGTGGGACCTAAGTGGTGGCTACACCTTC. Translation gives CASSSGVGVWDLSGGYTF.